This T cell receptor (beta chain) was recorded in a study of blood T cell repertoires in COVID-19. At the level of the study: Italy, Spain and the United States were the sources of the convalescent and acute COVID-19 samples.

This study enrolled people aged 18 to 89 from about two dozen US geographic areas. Participants reported their clinical history, and cohort assignment relied on those reports. Original processing notes: Estimates of nucleated cell counts were drawn from the amplification of reference gene primers. Clones were read by immunoSEQ multiplex PCR, and TCRdb kept only the in-frame ones, dropping some. The V and J calls and clone size were taken over from that table, and D and trimming were inferred from the DNA. The sample shows over 150,000 clones, more than 75% of them seen only once. CDR1 is SGDLS, CDR2 YYNGEE, per germline. Trimming pared 4 bases from V and 8 bases from J, leaving 16 bases between. The CDR3 runs 15 residues. This clone has a single count.

The rearrangement links TRBV9 to TRBJ1-6; D gene ambiguous. The sequence came from a woman between 45 and 65 years old who had recovered from COVID-19. The specimen sequenced was PBMCs or T cells enriched from blood (not recorded which). The CDR3 nucleotides are TGTGCCAGCAGCCCACGGAACGCCGGGTATTCACCCCTCCACTTT. Its translation: CASSPRNAGYSPLHF.